This record looks at one TCR beta chain sequence and its context. TCRdb recomputed calls from the RT-PCR reads with MiXCR, one row per CDR3 protein. Here the sample spans hundreds of thousands of distinct CDR3 sequences, approximately 15% being singletons. Germline V gene data show CDR1 as SGHTA and CDR2 as FQGTGA. Losses at the gene ends were 2 bases for V and 6 bases for J; bases not matched to a gene: 5. The CDR3 runs 15 residues. This rearrangement joins TRBV7-3 to TRBJ2-2; 8 nucleotides match TRBD1. The material sequenced was memory CD4+ T cells from blood. The clonotype was recovered from a female donor in good health, serving as a healthy control. DNA of the CDR3: TGTGCCAGCAGCTTATATCAGGGGGCTCCCGGGGAGCTGTTTTTT. It codes for CASSLYQGAPGELFF.